The 21 T cell receptor beta chains presented below share a single source sample, sequenced in a study of technical replicates of blood from a few donors. Assay used: immunoSEQ multiplex PCR; TCRdb lists only in-frame clones, some missing. The data show roughly 87,000 clones, about 94% seen once. The sequenced sample was T cells isolated from PBMCs. These receptors came from a human donor in good health.

This chain uses TRBV5-1 with TRBJ1-4; TRBD1 aligns across 7 bases. This CDR3 is built from 16 residues. Germline CDR1 is SGHRS and CDR2 is YFSETQ. Trimming cost V 4 bases and J 11 bases; bases outside gene matches: 17. CDR3 bases: TGCGCCAGCAGCAACTACCAGACAGGGCCTACCGGGAAACTGTTTTTT. The encoded protein is CASSNYQTGPTGKLFF.

This chain connects TRBV9 to TRBJ2-7, with 8 bases lining up with TRBD2. CDR3 size: 16 residues. The junction had 11 bases not matched to a gene; V was cut back by 4 bases and J by 2 bases. Per the germline V gene, CDR1 is SGDLS and CDR2 is YYNGEE. CDR3 loop: CASSPGGEGRTYEQYF. The CDR3 nucleotides are TGTGCCAGCAGCCCGGGGGGGGAGGGGAGAACCTACGAGCAGTACTTC.

V is TRBV28 and J is TRBJ2-7; 9 positions agree with TRBD2. Germline lookup yields CDR1 MDHEN and CDR2 SYDVKM. V gave up 10 bases and J gave up 4 bases; unmatched junction bases: 8. The CDR3 length is 13 residues. CDR3 residues: CATSGLATYEQYF. In DNA form, the CDR3 reads TGTGCCACCTCGGGACTAGCAACGTACGAGCAGTACTTC.

CDR3 coding DNA: TGTGCCAGCTCACCGCTTGTGGGCCACGATGGGGAGACCCAGTACTTC. Its protein product is CASSPLVGHDGETQYF. This sequence joins TRBV18 and TRBJ2-5; D uncertain. CDR1 is KGHSH and CDR2 is LQKENI in the germline V gene. Trimming took off 3 bases at V and 5 bases at J, with 19 bases between the two ends. The CDR3 is 16 residues long.

V gene TRBV28 combines with J gene TRBJ2-5; perhaps TRBD2 as D (5 bases). V was pared by 6 bases and J by 2 bases, with 13 bases between. The germline V gene encodes CDR1 MDHEN and CDR2 SYDVKM. CDR3 length equals 14 residues. DNA of the CDR3: TGTGCCAGCAGGCGCGGGTGGGTGCAAGAGACCCAGTACTTC. This sequence encodes CASRRGWVQETQYF.

The J gene is TRBJ2-2, the V gene TRBV15; no firm D call. This CDR3 comprises 13 residues. The germline CDR1 and CDR2 sequences are LNHNV and YYDKDF (reference sequence). V was trimmed by 0 bases and J by 5 bases, leaving 4 bases between them. In nucleotides, the CDR3 is TGTGCCACCAGCAGAGATCGGACCGGGGAGCTGTTTTTT. Its translation is CATSRDRTGELFF. The full variable domain, completed using reference TRBV15 and TRBJ2-2, is DAMVIQNPRYQVTQFGKPVTLSCSQTLNHNVMYWYQQKSSQAPKLLFHYYDKDFNNEADTPDNFQSRRPNTSFCFLDIRSPGLGDTAMYLCATSRDRTGELFFGEGSRLTVL.

The chain carries TRBV2 and TRBJ2-7, with D tentatively TRBD2 (6 bases). The CDR3 extends over 16 amino acids. V lost 6 bases to trimming and J lost 2 bases, with 20 bases between them. The germline CDR1 and CDR2 sequences are SNHLY and FYNNEI. The CDR3, as DNA: TGTGCCAGCAGGAGGTTGGCGGGGAACCTGCCCTACGAGCAGTACTTC. Protein product: CASRRLAGNLPYEQYF.

The rearrangement joins TRBV6-1 to TRBJ1-5; 9 nucleotides line up with TRBD1. CDR1 and CDR2 (germline): MNHNS, SASEGT. This CDR3 is 14 amino acids long. V lost 5 bases and J lost 3; bases outside the gene matches: 2. As DNA, the CDR3 is TGTGCCAGCAGTCAACAGGGGGCCAATCAGCCCCAGCATTTT. Protein: CASSQQGANQPQHF.

The V gene is TRBV11-1, the J gene TRBJ1-1, with 7 bases lining up with TRBD1. The germline V gene has CDR1 SGHAT and CDR2 FQDESV (reference sequence). The CDR3 sequence is 12 residues long. V was clipped by 4 bases and J by 6 bases; unmatched bases: 2. CDR3 sequence (DNA): TGTGCCAGCAGCTCCAGGGGGGCTGAAGCTTTCTTT. Translating it yields CASSSRGAEAFF.

The rearrangement joins TRBV28 to TRBJ2-5, with 8 bases lining up with TRBD2. Looked up from germline, CDR1 is MDHEN and CDR2 is SYDVKM. This CDR3 spans 14 amino acids. Trimming at V came to 8 bases and at J to 4 bases, leaving 9 bases not matched to a gene. CDR3 nucleotides: TGTGCCAGCTTGAGTAGCGGGACTTTAGAGACCCAGTACTTC. This translates into CASLSSGTLETQYF.

This sequence joins TRBV4-2 and TRBJ2-3, with D possibly TRBD2 on 5 matching bases. CDR1 is LGHNA, CDR2 YNFKEQ, per germline. This CDR3 spans 16 amino acids. Trimming left V 1 base short and J 2 bases short, with 13 bases between. The CDR3 nucleotides are TGTGCCAGCAGCCAAGGCGAGGGCTTTTCCACAGATACGCAGTATTTT. Protein product: CASSQGEGFSTDTQYF.

The J gene is TRBJ1-1, the V gene TRBV28; D unresolved. V shed 1 base and J shed 0 bases, with 15 bases lying between them. Per germline, CDR1 MDHEN and CDR2 SYDVKM. This CDR3 is built from 17 residues. The CDR3: CASSLSGFLGMNTEAFF. As DNA, the CDR3 is TGTGCCAGCAGTTTATCCGGATTCCTCGGGATGAACACTGAAGCTTTCTTT.

This chain links TRBV5-1 with TRBJ2-7; TRBD2 agrees at 9 bases. The V and J ends lost 4 bases and 3 bases, in that order; junction bases with no gene match: 5. Germline values: CDR1 SGHRS, CDR2 YFSETQ. CDR3 length equals 14 residues. This CDR3 reads CASSQRGEVYEQYF. The CDR3 coding sequence is TGCGCCAGCAGCCAGCGGGGGGAGGTCTACGAGCAGTACTTC.

The chain links TRBV18 to TRBJ2-2, with TRBD1 as a possible D gene (6 bases). The germline gives CDR1 KGHSH, CDR2 LQKENI. This CDR3 is 16 amino acids long. Trimming cost V 3 bases and J 1 base, with 12 bases left between them. CDR3 sequence (DNA): TGTGCCAGCTCACCCCTCGGACAGCTGAACACCGGGGAGCTGTTTTTT. It translates to CASSPLGQLNTGELFF.

This clone appeared once. CDR3 coding DNA: TGTGCCAGCAGTGAATCTGGACTGGACACTGAAGCTTTCTTT. Protein product: CASSESGLDTEAFF. The rearrangement uses TRBV2 and TRBJ1-1; D ambiguous. Germline V gene sequence: CDR1 SNHLY, CDR2 FYNNEI. The CDR3 sequence is 14 residues long. V shed 2 bases and J shed 3 bases, with 10 bases lying between them.

The J gene is TRBJ2-7, the V gene TRBV11-2; no firm D call. V lost 0 bases, J lost 7 bases, and 7 bases lay in between. This CDR3 region has 12 residues. Germline V gene sequence: CDR1 SGHAT, CDR2 FQNNGV. The CDR3 DNA follows: TGTGCCAGCAGCTTAGACGTGCGGGAGCAGTACTTC. Protein: CASSLDVREQYF.

This clone was detected once. The chain employs TRBV5-1 and TRBJ2-1; TRBD2 agrees at 12 bases. The CDR3 is made up of 17 amino acids. The germline CDR1 and CDR2 sequences are SGHRS and YFSETQ. Trimming at V came to 5 bases and at J to 2 bases, leaving 8 bases not matched to a gene. The CDR3 here is CASSGTSGPPTYNEQFF. The CDR3, as DNA: TGCGCCAGCAGTGGGACTAGCGGGCCTCCCACCTACAATGAGCAGTTCTTC.

The chain carries TRBV4-1 and TRBJ1-4, with 8 positions matching TRBD1. The length of the CDR3 is 18 residues. Trimming took 0 bases from V and 1 from J; bases not matched to a gene: 7. Germline CDR1 reads MGHRA; CDR2 reads YSYEKL. The CDR3 here is CASSQDSPGQGTNEKLFF. The CDR3 DNA is TGCGCCAGCAGCCAAGATTCTCCCGGACAGGGAACTAATGAAAAACTGTTTTTT.

This chain joins TRBV5-5 and TRBJ1-6, with D unresolved. The germline gives CDR1 SGHKS, CDR2 YYEKEE (reference sequence). This CDR3 has 15 residues. The germline V and J ends were trimmed by 7 bases and 1 base, with 12 bases remaining between them. This chain's CDR3 is CASDAYTSYNSPLHF. The CDR3 DNA reads as TGTGCCAGCGATGCCTATACGTCCTATAATTCACCCCTCCACTTT.

The J gene is TRBJ2-7, the V gene TRBV5-1, with 7 bases lining up with TRBD1. The CDR3 totals 15 residues. V shed 6 bases, J shed 7 bases, and the junction held 16 bases outside the gene matches. The germline V gene encodes CDR1 SGHRS and CDR2 YFSETQ. The DNA for the CDR3 is TGCGCCAGCACCCTGGGGGCGCAGGGGGATATGGAGCAGTACTTC. As protein: CASTLGAQGDMEQYF.

The chain carries TRBV19 and TRBJ2-1; no clear D. Between the trimmed V and J ends, which lost 1 base and 9 bases, there was a span of 10 bases. The CDR3 sequence is 13 residues long. Germline V gene lookup returns CDR1 LNHDA and CDR2 SQIVND (reference sequence). The CDR3 bases are TGTGCCAGTAGTATAGGCGGCATTGGTGAGCAGTTCTTC. It encodes CASSIGGIGEQFF.